This T cell receptor (beta chain) derives from a study of human T cells and chemical hapten exposure. This CDR3 has 16 residues. V lost 6 bases and J 4 bases, leaving 18 bases between the germline ends. CDR1 is LGHNA, CDR2 YNFKEQ, per germline. Sample time point: patch test 3, about 24 weeks after DPC sensitization. Regarding treatment: therapeutic diphenylcyclopropenone sensitization with weekly scalp DPC. TCRdb redid the calling of the RACE reads with MiXCR, one entry per CDR3 protein. Of about 120,000 distinct CDR3 sequences in the sample, around 11% are singletons; the top ten hold under 2.5%. The chain carries TRBV4-2 and TRBJ1-4; maybe TRBD1 (6 bases). The sample here was whole blood, taken in connection with sensitization to the hapten diphenylcyclopropenone (DPC). The sequence came from a woman aged 50 to 65 with alopecia areata. Some clones in this sample may be carry-over from other donors' samples. The CDR3 DNA reads as TGTGCCAGCAGAATAAACGGGGGGGCCATTAATGAAAAACTGTTTTTT. It encodes CASRINGGAINEKLFF.